A single sample gave rise to the 5 T cell receptor beta chains below, sequenced in a study of CD8 T cells in ankylosing spondylitis. A single record per CDR3 protein comes from TCRdb applying MiXCR to the 5' RACE reads. Here the sample spans a few hundred thousand distinct CDR3 sequences, approximately 20% being singletons. Sequences were obtained from blood, either unsorted or a sorted T cell fraction (not recorded which). The source is a male donor with ankylosing spondylitis or in good health (not recorded which).

The chain links TRBV7-9 to TRBJ1-1, with a tentative D call TRBD1 (5 bases). Trimming left V 5 bases short and J 6 bases short, with 13 bases between. The V gene's germline CDR1 is SEHNR and CDR2 FQNEAQ (reference sequence). The CDR3 has 13 residues. The CDR3 DNA is TGTGCCAGCAGCCGCATCTCAGGGCCTGAAGCTTTCTTT. It yields the protein CASSRISGPEAFF.

This clonotype was seen ten or more times. The CDR3, as DNA: TGTGCCAGCAGTTACCGGGACTCCTCCTACGAGCAGTACTTC. This encodes CASSYRDSSYEQYF. This chain connects TRBV6-5 to TRBJ2-7; possible D gene TRBD2, 6 bases. The CDR3 contains 14 residues. The germline CDR1 and CDR2 sequences are MNHEY and SVGAGI. V lost 2 bases to trimming and J lost 0 bases, with 8 bases between them.

The V and J genes are TRBV7-9 and TRBJ2-1; D remains ambiguous. Germline assignment: CDR1 SEHNR and CDR2 FQNEAQ (reference sequence). The CDR3 contains 16 residues. Between the trimmed V and J ends, which lost 5 bases and 7 bases, there was a span of 21 bases. The CDR3 DNA reads as TGTGCCAGCAGCCCGTCCCCAGGAGAGGTGTGGAATGAGCAGTTCTTC. Amino acids: CASSPSPGEVWNEQFF.

The rearrangement uses TRBV20-1 and TRBJ2-7; 8 bases are shared with TRBD2. The CDR3 is 14 amino acids. The germline V gene encodes CDR1 DFQATT and CDR2 SNEGSKA (reference sequence). The V and J ends lost 1 base and 0 bases, in that order; junction bases with no gene match: 2. CDR3 protein: CSARVGTSSYEQYF. The CDR3 DNA is TGCAGTGCTAGAGTAGGGACTAGCTCCTACGAGCAGTACTTC.

This clonotype came up many times. The chain is built from TRBV24-1 and TRBJ1-3; no definite D call. V lost 4 bases, J lost 7 bases, and 13 bases lay in between. There are 14 residues in the CDR3. Germline V lookup: CDR1 KGHDR, CDR2 SFDVKD. Here the CDR3 reads CATSDPAAANTIYF. The CDR3 DNA is TGTGCCACCAGTGACCCGGCCGCGGCTAACACCATATATTTT.